This TCR beta chain was identified during a study of T cells in Graves' hyperthyroidism and ophthalmopathy. Points from the study as a whole: Ophthalmopathy and stable hyperthyroidism were separated by a 13 V-J model.

In regard to this clonotype: The target antigen is unknown.

V lost 2 bases to trimming and J lost 2 bases, with 10 bases between them. The germline V gene has CDR1 DFQATT and CDR2 SNEGSKA (reference sequence). CDR3 length: 13 residues. RNA transcripts were the template for amplifying TCR beta CDR3 regions. A set of HTBI primers served as the primers for a first-round RT-PCR of the TCR CDR3. TCRdb re-called the multiplex PCR reads through MiXCR, storing one row per CDR3 protein. The sample records about half a million distinct CDR3 sequences, approximately 25% being singletons. Reasons for excluding patients were uncontrolled infection, other autoimmune disease, pregnancy or lactation. PBMCs were derived from around 10 ml fresh peripheral blood.

The clonotype originates from a woman aged 25 to 39 with Graves' ophthalmopathy. This chain uses TRBV20-1 with TRBJ2-7; D is unresolved. Sequenced material: blood. CDR3 residues: CSARNALPYEQYF. Here the CDR3 DNA reads TGCAGTGCTAGAAACGCGCTGCCCTACGAGCAGTACTTC.